The 23 T cell receptor beta chains below were found in one sample sequenced in a study of beta chain features in type 1 diabetes. The whole isolated RNA underwent reverse transcription, so sequencing captured expressed TCRB transcripts. Using immunoSEQ multiplex PCR, the repertoire was profiled, and TCRdb retains in-frame clones only, with some absent. The table includes over 700,000 clones, roughly 15% detected once. The specimen was naive CD4+ T cells from blood. These receptors originate from a woman between 18 and 29 years old in good health.

This clone was observed a few times. Here the CDR3 DNA reads TGTGCCAGCAGCTTGATCGCGGGAGGGACCGGGGAGCTGTTTTTT. It yields the protein CASSLIAGGTGELFF. The rearrangement links TRBV5-6 to TRBJ2-2; TRBD2 matches at 9 bases. The V gene's germline CDR1 is SGHDT and CDR2 YYEEEE. CDR3 length equals 15 residues. V was pared by 1 base and J by 5 bases, with 3 bases of the junction left unmatched.

This clone was observed a few times. CDR3 sequence: CASSYSSRDTEAFF. The CDR3 nucleotides are TGTGCCAGCAGCTATTCGTCTAGGGACACTGAAGCTTTCTTT. The rearrangement joins TRBV7-9 to TRBJ1-1; no clear D gene. The CDR3 consists of 14 residues. Trimming cost V 4 bases and J 3 bases, with 12 bases left between them. Germline V gene data show CDR1 as SEHNR and CDR2 as FQNEAQ (reference sequence).

A word on this clone: Other DNA sequences in the same sample also yield this CDR3. The chain has TRBV4-1 and TRBJ2-7; no firm D call. CDR3 length: 15 amino acids. Germline CDR1 MGHRA, CDR2 YSYEKL. V gave up 3 bases and J gave up 1 base, with 13 bases separating them. The CDR3 DNA sequence: TGCGCCAGCAGCCAGGCATCAGGCCTTTCCTACGAGCAGTACTTC. Its protein product is CASSQASGLSYEQYF.

The table lists this clone with a few counts. The gene calls are TRBV5-1 and TRBJ2-5, with D possibly being TRBD1 (5 bases). V was cut by 0 bases and J by 5 bases, with 8 bases left in between. This CDR3 spans 13 amino acids. Germline V gives CDR1 SGHRS, CDR2 YFSETQ. CDR3 in DNA: TGCGCCAGCAGCTTGGCAGGGTGGGAGACCCAGTACTTC. This encodes CASSLAGWETQYF.

This chain uses TRBV18 with TRBJ2-7; D remains unclear. CDR3 length: 14 residues. V was pared by 6 bases and J by 3 bases, with 15 bases between. Germline V gives CDR1 KGHSH, CDR2 LQKENI. CDR3 sequence: CASSPRNTYYEQYF. Here the CDR3 DNA reads TGTGCCAGCTCCCCCCGGAACACCTACTACGAGCAGTACTTC.

This sequence joins TRBV10-3 and TRBJ1-1, with TRBD1 matching over 8 bases. Germline V gene data show CDR1 as ENHRY and CDR2 as SYGVKD. The V gene end was trimmed by 0 bases and the J gene end by 1 base; junction bases not matched to a gene: 1. This CDR3 has 15 residues. The chain's CDR3 is CAISESDRGNTEAFF. The CDR3 DNA sequence: TGTGCCATCAGTGAGTCAGACAGGGGGAACACTGAAGCTTTCTTT.

As for this clone: The sample holds other DNA sequences that translate to the same CDR3. The chain is built from TRBV18 and TRBJ2-7; 7 bases map to TRBD1. Germline loops: CDR1 KGHSH, CDR2 LQKENI. The J segment lost 2 bases and the V segment lost 1 base, leaving 2 bases of the junction unmatched. CDR3 length equals 14 residues. The CDR3 sequence is CASSPRTGAYEQYF. DNA of the CDR3: TGTGCCAGCTCACCACGGACAGGCGCCTACGAGCAGTACTTC.

This clone was detected a few times. The chain joins TRBV20-1 to TRBJ2-7; D not resolved. CDR3 length: 10 amino acids. Trimming removed 0 bases from V and 7 bases from J, with 4 bases in between. CDR1 is DFQATT and CDR2 is SNEGSKA in the germline V gene (reference sequence). CDR3 sequence reads: CSAREEEQYF. The CDR3, as DNA: TGCAGTGCTAGAGAGGAGGAGCAGTACTTC.

The rearrangement links TRBV9 to TRBJ2-3; 8 bases are shared with TRBD2. The trim removed 0 bases at V and 6 bases at J, leaving 9 bases unmatched. CDR3 size: 16 residues. Germline CDR1 is SGDLS and CDR2 is YYNGEE. The CDR3 region has the DNA TGTGCCAGCAGCGTAGCTGGGGGCGGGAGGACCGATACGCAGTATTTT. It is translated as CASSVAGGGRTDTQYF.

This clone was seen only a few times. The chain employs TRBV7-9 and TRBJ1-4; a possible D gene is TRBD1 (6 bases). Trimming took off 5 bases at V and 10 bases at J, with 20 bases between the two ends. Germline V lookup: CDR1 SEHNR, CDR2 FQNEAQ (reference sequence). This CDR3 is built from 15 residues. The CDR3, as DNA: TGTGCCAGCAGCCCGAAACTAGAGGGGGTTGTAAAACTGTTTTTT. The encoded protein is CASSPKLEGVVKLFF.

The chain uses TRBV7-2 and TRBJ1-5, with D unclear. V was clipped by 3 bases and J by 6 bases, with 12 bases between them. This CDR3 comprises 14 residues. CDR1 SGHTA and CDR2 FQGNSA come from the germline V gene. CDR3 DNA: TGTGCCAGCAGCTTGTTAGGAGATCGTCAGCCCCAGCATTTT. Translating it yields CASSLLGDRQPQHF.

There are a few counts of this clone. The V gene is TRBV5-6, the J gene TRBJ1-4, with D tentatively TRBD1 (6 bases). CDR1 is SGHDT, CDR2 YYEEEE, per germline. Trimming stripped 2 bases from V and 8 bases from J, with 16 bases between. CDR3 length: 15 amino acids. CDR3 bases: TGTGCCAGCAGCTTCATGGATACTAGGGGGGAAAAACTGTTTTTT. This gives the protein CASSFMDTRGEKLFF.

The gene calls are TRBV15 and TRBJ2-2; D call uncertain. The CDR3 loop spans 14 amino acids. The germline V and J ends were trimmed by 1 base and 4 bases, with 7 bases remaining between them. Germline loops: CDR1 LNHNV, CDR2 YYDKDF (reference sequence). CDR3 nucleotides: TGTGCCACCAGCAGAGTTATGGTCACCGGGGAGCTGTTTTTT. It encodes CATSRVMVTGELFF.

Notes on this clone: The sample holds other DNA sequences that translate to the same CDR3. The rearrangement uses TRBV6-5 and TRBJ2-1; the D is unclear. Germline V gene sequence: CDR1 MNHEY, CDR2 SVGAGI. The length of the CDR3 is 11 residues. The V end was cut by 2 bases, the J end by 9 bases, with 5 bases between. CDR3 bases: TGTGCCAGCAGTTACGGCGTTGAGCAGTTCTTC. It yields the protein CASSYGVEQFF.

The J gene is TRBJ2-5, the V gene TRBV28, with no clear D. Germline CDR1 and CDR2: MDHEN and SYDVKM. Trimming pared 2 bases from V and 4 bases from J, leaving 11 bases between. This CDR3 spans 14 amino acids. In DNA, the CDR3 is TGTGCCAGCAGTTTAATCGGTAGCCCAGAGACCCAGTACTTC. The encoded protein is CASSLIGSPETQYF.

For this clone: This specimen includes other DNA sequences encoding the same CDR3. V gene TRBV28 combines with J gene TRBJ1-5, with D tentatively TRBD1 (5 bases). The CDR3 contains 14 residues. Trimming removed 2 bases at V and 4 bases at J, with 9 bases between. Germline loops: CDR1 MDHEN, CDR2 SYDVKM. The CDR3 reads CASSLRGSNQPQHF. The CDR3 DNA reads TGTGCCAGCAGTTTAAGGGGAAGTAATCAGCCCCAGCATTTT. Supplemented by reference TRBV28 and TRBJ1-5, the full variable domain reads DVKVTQSSRYLVKRTGEKVFLECVQDMDHENMFWYRQDPGLGLRLIYFSYDVKMKEKGDIPEGYSVSREKKERFSLILESASTNQTSMYLCASSLRGSNQPQHFGDGTRLSIL.

The table lists this clone with a few counts. The CDR3 region is CASSRQGDTEAFF. CDR3 coding DNA: TGTGCCAGCAGCCGACAGGGGGACACTGAAGCTTTCTTT. This chain joins TRBV7-3 and TRBJ1-1, with 9 positions matching TRBD1. Per germline, CDR1 SGHTA and CDR2 FQGTGA. The CDR3 is 13 residues long. Trimming took 5 bases from V and 3 from J; bases not matched to a gene: 1.

V is TRBV7-9 and J is TRBJ2-7; TRBD2 aligns across 15 bases. The CDR3 sequence is 16 residues long. With V trimmed by 4 bases and J by 6 bases, 7 bases remained unmatched. The germline gives CDR1 SEHNR, CDR2 FQNEAQ (reference sequence). CDR3 nucleotide sequence: TGTGCCAGCAGCTCAGGACTAGCGGGAGGGCCCTCCGAGCAGTACTTC. It codes for CASSSGLAGGPSEQYF.

The chain employs TRBV5-6 and TRBJ1-4; possibly TRBD1 for D (5 bases). The CDR3 sequence is 15 residues long. The V gene lost 0 bases and the J gene lost 10 bases, with 16 bases spanning the gap. CDR1 and CDR2 from the germline V gene are SGHDT and YYEEEE. Here the CDR3 reads CASSLAGGIGGKLFF. CDR3 coding DNA: TGTGCCAGCAGCTTGGCCGGGGGTATCGGTGGAAAACTGTTTTTT.

This clone was counted a few times. The genes are TRBV19 and TRBJ1-5; TRBD1 might be the D (5 bases). The V gene lost 10 bases and the J gene lost 3 bases, with 16 bases spanning the gap. Germline-derived CDR1 and CDR2 are LNHDA and SQIVND (reference sequence). The CDR3 is made up of 14 amino acids. The CDR3: CATTGTDYNQPQHF. The CDR3 nucleotides read TGTGCCACCACCGGGACGGACTACAATCAGCCCCAGCATTTT. Based on the CDR3 plus reference TRBV19 and TRBJ1-5, the full variable domain is DGGITQSPKYLFRKEGQNVTLSCEQNLNHDAMYWYRQDPGQGLRLIYYSQIVNDFQKGDIAEGYSVSREKKESFPLTVTSAQKNPTAFYLCATTGTDYNQPQHFGDGTRLSIL.

This chain uses TRBV4-3 with TRBJ2-5, with D perhaps matching TRBD2 (6 bases). From germline, CDR1 is LGHNA and CDR2 YSLEER. Trimming took off 0 bases at V and 5 bases at J, with 16 bases between the two ends. The length of the CDR3 is 16 residues. The CDR3 nucleotides are TGCGCCAGCAGCCAAGATGTAGTAGCGGCACGGGAGACCCAGTACTTC. Its protein product is CASSQDVVAARETQYF.

This sequence joins TRBV9 and TRBJ1-1; no clear D. The CDR3 has 15 amino acids. The ends were cut back, 4 bases at V and 3 bases at J, with 16 bases in the middle. Germline assignment: CDR1 SGDLS and CDR2 YYNGEE. The CDR3 here is CASSPGRGLDTEAFF. CDR3 coding DNA: TGTGCCAGCAGCCCCGGTCGGGGTTTGGACACTGAAGCTTTCTTT.

A few counts support this clone. The gene calls are TRBV27 and TRBJ1-6; D is unclear. Trimming cost V 3 bases and J 9 bases, with 6 bases left between them. CDR1 and CDR2 (germline): MNHEY, SMNVEV (reference sequence). The CDR3 is 12 amino acids. The CDR3 DNA follows: TGTGCCAGCAGTTTCGGGAGTTCACCCCTCCACTTT. This translates into CASSFGSSPLHF.